A single sample is the source of the 15 T cell receptor beta chains below, sequenced in a study of CD8 T cell repertoires and HIV-1 epitope variants. Generated by immunoSEQ multiplex PCR, the TCRdb table keeps only in-frame clones and is missing some. There are almost 4,500 clones in the sample; 68% occur only once, and more than 35% lies in the top ten. These receptors' antigens are unknown. The source material was cultured CD8+ T cells derived from PBMCs. These TCRs come from a male donor with HIV.

The chain combines TRBV21-1 with TRBJ2-7; TRBD1 is the table's D call and was not checked against the DNA. TRBV21-1 is a known pseudogene. The CDR3 runs 14 residues. DNA of the CDR3: TGTGCCAGCAGCAGGGGACAGGGGAACTACGAGCAGTACTTC. Translating it yields CASSRGQGNYEQYF.

By share, this clone ranks as medium-sized (0.01 to 0.1%). The chain recombines TRBV28 with TRBJ2-5; tentative D call: TRBD2 (6 bases). Trimming removed 4 bases from V and 4 bases from J, with 13 bases in between. Per the germline V gene, CDR1 is MDHEN and CDR2 is SYDVKM. This CDR3 is 14 amino acids long. In DNA, the CDR3 is TGTGCCAGCAGTTCACCCCTGGGGGGAGAGACCCAGTACTTC. Translated: CASSSPLGGETQYF.

A few counts support this clone. The chain employs TRBV7-9 and TRBJ1-1; TRBD1 agrees at 7 bases. J was trimmed by 1 base and V by 5 bases; bases with no gene match: 7. Germline V gene lookup returns CDR1 SEHNR and CDR2 FQNEAQ (reference sequence). The CDR3 spans 15 residues. The CDR3 DNA reads TGTGCCAGCAGCCCAGAGACAGGGTCGAACACTGAAGCTTTCTTT. Translation: CASSPETGSNTEAFF.

V is TRBV27 and J is TRBJ2-7; 7 bases line up with TRBD1. The CDR3 extends over 14 amino acids. CDR1 is MNHEY, CDR2 SMNVEV, per germline (reference sequence). After removal of 6 bases from V and 3 bases from J, the junction contained 8 bases not matched to a gene. CDR3 DNA sequence: TGTGCCAGCAGGTGGGACGACAGGGACTACGAGCAGTACTTC. It yields the protein CASRWDDRDYEQYF.

The rearrangement joins TRBV5-1 to TRBJ2-7; 8 bases are a match to TRBD2. The CDR3 loop spans 15 amino acids. Germline V gives CDR1 SGHRS, CDR2 YFSETQ. V lost 4 bases, J lost 0 bases, and 6 bases stayed unmatched. CDR3 DNA sequence: TGCGCCAGCAGCCCTCTAGGGACTAGCTCCTACGAGCAGTACTTC. Residues: CASSPLGTSSYEQYF. Filled out from reference TRBV5-1 and TRBJ2-7, the complete variable domain reads KAGVTQTPRYLIKTRGQQVTLSCSPISGHRSVSWYQQTPGQGLQFLFEYFSETQRNKGNFPGRFSGRQFSNSRSEMNVSTLELGDSALYLCASSPLGTSSYEQYFGPGTRLTVT.

This clone was counted only a few times. The CDR3 bases are TGCAGTGCTAGAGAACCAAACTCGGAGTTCTTC. This gives the protein CSAREPNSEFF. V gene TRBV20-1 combines with J gene TRBJ2-1, with D hard to call. The CDR3 contains 11 residues. Between the trimmed V and J ends, which lost 0 bases and 14 bases, there was a span of 11 bases. The germline gives CDR1 DFQATT, CDR2 SNEGSKA (reference sequence).

This chain links TRBV7-8 with TRBJ2-5; the D gene is possibly TRBD2 (5 bases). The germline gives CDR1 SGHVS, CDR2 FQNEAQ. Trimming removed 6 bases at V and 5 bases at J, with 16 bases between. The CDR3 has 14 residues. CDR3 nucleotide sequence: TGTGCCAGCAGTCAACCCCCTCGGAGGGAGACCCAGTACTTC. Its translation: CASSQPPRRETQYF.

The rearrangement joins TRBV7-9 to TRBJ2-7, with 7 nucleotides matching TRBD1. Germline V CDR1 and CDR2: SEHNR, FQNEAQ (reference sequence). CDR3 size: 15 residues. V trimming: 5 bases; J trimming: 5 bases; junction bases outside the gene matches: 12. CDR3 nucleotide sequence: TGTGCCAGCAGCCTACCTAGGGGGCCGGGCGACGAGCAGTACTTC. Translation: CASSLPRGPGDEQYF. The whole variable domain, remainder taken from reference TRBV7-9 and TRBJ2-7, is DTGVSQNPRHKITKRGQNVTFRCDPISEHNRLYWYRQTLGQGPEFLTYFQNEAQLEKSRLLSDRFSAERPKGSFSTLEIQRTEQGDSAMYLCASSLPRGPGDEQYFGPGTRLTVT.

The rearrangement links TRBV19 to TRBJ2-7, with 9 bases fitting TRBD1. V shed 6 bases, J shed 3 bases, and the junction held 9 bases outside the gene matches. The CDR3 length is 15 residues. Germline V lookup: CDR1 LNHDA, CDR2 SQIVND (reference sequence). CDR3 bases: TGTGCCAGTAGGTCAGCGGGACAGGGCTTCTACGAGCAGTACTTC. Its translation is CASRSAGQGFYEQYF.

Here the CDR3 reads CASSVDDSGTEAFF. CDR3 nucleotide sequence: TGTGCCAGCAGCGTGGACGACAGTGGCACTGAAGCTTTCTTT. The chain is built from TRBV9 and TRBJ1-1, with D possibly matching TRBD1 (5 bases). V shed 2 bases and J shed 4 bases, with 12 bases lying between them. There are 14 residues in the CDR3. The germline V gene has CDR1 SGDLS and CDR2 YYNGEE.

By share, this clone ranks as large. J is TRBJ2-3 and V is TRBV29-1; TRBD2 is a possible D gene (5 bases). This CDR3 has 14 residues. Germline CDR1 is SQVTM and CDR2 is ANQGSEA. Trimming cost V 7 bases and J 2 bases, with 16 bases left between them. DNA of the CDR3: TGCAGCGCGGCGGGCACCGAGTCCACAGATACGCAGTATTTT. This codes for CSAAGTESTDTQYF.

The chain joins TRBV5-1 to TRBJ2-7; D uncertain. CDR3 size: 11 residues. V lost 0 bases and J 6 bases, leaving 4 bases between the germline ends. The germline CDR1 and CDR2 sequences are SGHRS and YFSETQ. CDR3 nucleotides: TGCGCCAGCAGCTTGGAGGTCGAGCAGTACTTC. It specifies CASSLEVEQYF.

On this clone itself: Germline is not matched at one junction end, which may reflect a read error. V and J are TRBV7-9 and TRBJ1-2; D is unclear. Germline V gene sequence: CDR1 SEHNR, CDR2 FQNEAQ (reference sequence). The CDR3 loop spans 16 amino acids. This CDR3 reads CASSQDPPDLDYGYTF. As DNA, the CDR3 is TGCGCCAGCAGCCAAGATCCCCCAGACTTGGACTATGGCTACACCTTC.

The V call is TRBV7-2, the J call TRBJ2-5; the match to TRBD2 covers 9 bases. The V and J ends lost 1 base and 2 bases, in that order; junction bases with no gene match: 2. The CDR3 has 15 residues. Germline V lookup: CDR1 SGHTA, CDR2 FQGNSA. The CDR3 here is CASSLGLAEQETQYF. The CDR3 DNA follows: TGTGCCAGCAGCTTAGGACTAGCGGAACAAGAGACCCAGTACTTC.

CDR3 amino acids: CASSVGAGGRDTGELFF. In DNA, the CDR3 is TGTGCCAGCAGTGTAGGAGCGGGGGGGCGAGACACCGGGGAGCTGTTTTTT. The chain carries TRBV2 and TRBJ2-2; 10 bases match TRBD2. J was trimmed by 3 bases and V by 4 bases; bases with no gene match: 8. CDR1 and CDR2 from the germline V gene are SNHLY and FYNNEI. This CDR3 has 17 amino acids.